Reported below is one T cell receptor (beta chain). Measured with immunoSEQ multiplex PCR; TCRdb has only the in-frame clones, and not every one. The sample holds about 58,000 clones, about 90% seen once. Germline trimming cut 1 base from V and 6 bases from J; bases unmatched to any gene: 8. Germline V gene sequence: CDR1 LNHNV, CDR2 YYDKDF (reference sequence). The length of the CDR3 is 16 residues. The sample comes from a study of control samples from healthy donors and cancer patients. This receptor was taken from a woman aged 60-70 years with lung cancer. What was sequenced was PBMCs. The genes are TRBV15 and TRBJ1-5; 8 nucleotides line up with TRBD1. The CDR3 nucleotides read TGTGCCACCAGCAGAGCTTTACAGGGGGGGATTCAGCCCCAGCATTTT. It yields the protein CATSRALQGGIQPQHF.